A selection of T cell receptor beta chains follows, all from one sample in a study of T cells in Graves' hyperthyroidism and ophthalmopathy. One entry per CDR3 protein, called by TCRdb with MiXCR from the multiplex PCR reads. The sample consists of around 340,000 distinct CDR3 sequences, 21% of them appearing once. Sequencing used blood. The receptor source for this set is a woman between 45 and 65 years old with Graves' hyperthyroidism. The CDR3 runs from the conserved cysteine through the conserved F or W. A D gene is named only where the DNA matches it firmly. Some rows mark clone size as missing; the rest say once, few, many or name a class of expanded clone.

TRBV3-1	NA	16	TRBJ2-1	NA	TGTGCCAGCAGCCCCAAAGGCCGGGGACCATACAATGAGCAGTTCTTC	CASSPKGRGPYNEQFF
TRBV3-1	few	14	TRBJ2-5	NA	TGTGCCAGCAGCACCACTAGTTCCCGAGAGACCCAGTACTTC	CASSTTSSRETQYF
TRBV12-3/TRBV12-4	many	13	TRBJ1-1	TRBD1	TGTGCCAGCGGAAGGGACAGCTACACTGAAGCTTTCTTT	CASGRDSYTEAFF
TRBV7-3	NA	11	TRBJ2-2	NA	TGTGCCAGCAGCAGAGGGGGGGAGCTGTTTTTT	CASSRGGELFF
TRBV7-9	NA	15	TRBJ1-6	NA	TGTGCCAGCAGCTCCGGGACAAGGGTAATGTCACCCCTCCACTTT	CASSSGTRVMSPLHF
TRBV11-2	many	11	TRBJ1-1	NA	TGTGCCAGCAGCTTAGTCTCTGAAGCTTTCTTT	CASSLVSEAFF
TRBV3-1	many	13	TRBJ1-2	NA	TGTGCCAGCAGCCAAAGAGTCGGGTATGGCTACACCTTC	CASSQRVGYGYTF
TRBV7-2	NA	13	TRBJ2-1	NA	TGTGCCAGCAGCTTAAATACCTACAATGAGCAGTTCTTC	CASSLNTYNEQFF
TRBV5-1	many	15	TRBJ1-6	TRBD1	TGCGCCAGCAGCTTGGGGGACAGTTATAATTCACCCCTCCACTTT	CASSLGDSYNSPLHF
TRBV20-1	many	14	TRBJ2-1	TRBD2	TGCAGTGCCGGGACGGGGGTAGCGGGAGGTGAGCAGTTCTTC	CSAGTGVAGGEQFF
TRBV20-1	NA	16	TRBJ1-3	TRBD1	TGCAGTGCTATTCCGGGACAGGGGACCTCTGGAAACACCATATATTTT	CSAIPGQGTSGNTIYF
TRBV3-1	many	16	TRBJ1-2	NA	TGTGCCAGCAGCCAAGAGTCAGCAGGGAAGCATCATGGCTACACCTTC	CASSQESAGKHHGYTF
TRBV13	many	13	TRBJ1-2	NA	TGTGCCAGCAGCTTAAGCCAGAACTATGGCTACACCTTC	CASSLSQNYGYTF
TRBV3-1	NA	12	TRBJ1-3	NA	TGTGCCAGCAGCCAAGGGGAGAGCACCATATATTTT	CASSQGESTIYF
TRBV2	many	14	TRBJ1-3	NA	TGTGCCAGACAAATACAGGGACGGGGAAACACCATATATTTT	CARQIQGRGNTIYF
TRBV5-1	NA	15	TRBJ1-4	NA	TGCGCCAGCAGCTTCAAAGGGTATGGGAATGAAAAACTGTTTTTT	CASSFKGYGNEKLFF
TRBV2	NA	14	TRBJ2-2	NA	TGTGCCAGCACCCGGACAGTCGTCACCGGGGAGCTGTTTTTT	CASTRTVVTGELFF
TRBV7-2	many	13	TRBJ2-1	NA	TGTGCCAGCACCCCCCTAGCATATTATGAGCAGTTCTTC	CASTPLAYYEQFF
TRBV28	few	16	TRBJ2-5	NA	TGTGCCAGCAGTTCCCCTGGGACAGCCGGGGGGGAGACCCAGTACTTC	CASSSPGTAGGETQYF
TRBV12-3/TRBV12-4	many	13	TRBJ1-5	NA	TGTGCCAGCACCCTAGGGGGGAGTCAGCCCCAGCATTTT	CASTLGGSQPQHF
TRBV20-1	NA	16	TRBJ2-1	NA	TGCAGTGCTAGGGGTTGGACGGAGAGCAGGCGCAATGAGCAGTTCTTC	CSARGWTESRRNEQFF
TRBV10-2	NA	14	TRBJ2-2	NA	TGCGCCAGCAGTAGTAAAGGGACCACCGGGGAGCTGTTTTTT	CASSSKGTTGELFF
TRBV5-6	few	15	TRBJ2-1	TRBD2	TGTGCCAGCAGCTTCTGGACTAGCGGGAAGAATGAGCAGTTCTTC	CASSFWTSGKNEQFF
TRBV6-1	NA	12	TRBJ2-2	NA	TGTGCCGTACACCTTTTGAGCGGGGAGCTGTTTTTT	CAVHLLSGELFF
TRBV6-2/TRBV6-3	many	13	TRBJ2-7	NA	TGTGCCAGCAGTTTGCCAGCCACCTACGAGCAGTACTTC	CASSLPATYEQYF
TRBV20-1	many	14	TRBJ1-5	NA	TGCAGTGCTAAACGGGGGGCTAGCAATCAGCCCCAGCATTTT	CSAKRGASNQPQHF
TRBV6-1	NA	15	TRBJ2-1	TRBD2	TGTGCCAGCAGTCCCCCGGGACTAGCGTACAATGAGCAGTTCTTC	CASSPPGLAYNEQFF
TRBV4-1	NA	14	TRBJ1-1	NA	TGCGCCAGCAGCCAATATGGGGAACGCACTGAAGCTTTCTTT	CASSQYGERTEAFF
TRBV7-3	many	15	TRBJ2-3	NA	TGTGCCAGCAGCTTAGGGCAGCCCGGGGCAGATACGCAGTATTTT	CASSLGQPGADTQYF
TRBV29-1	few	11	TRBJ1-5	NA	TGCAGCGGGGGGATCAATCAGCCCCAGCATTTT	CSGGINQPQHF
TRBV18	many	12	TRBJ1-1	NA	TGTGCCAGCTCACCTTCAGGGGTTGAAGCTTTCTTT	CASSPSGVEAFF
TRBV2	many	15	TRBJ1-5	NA	TGTGCCAGCAGTATCCGGACCGGGCACGGTCAGCCCCAGCATTTT	CASSIRTGHGQPQHF
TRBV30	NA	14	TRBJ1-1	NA	TGTGCCTGGGACTGGGGCTGGGGGAACACTGAAGCTTTCTTT	CAWDWGWGNTEAFF
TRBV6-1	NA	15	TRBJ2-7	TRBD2	TGTGCCAGCAGCTACGGGCTAGCGGGAGACTACGAGCAGTACTTC	CASSYGLAGDYEQYF
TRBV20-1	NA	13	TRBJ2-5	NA	TGCAGTGCGAGGGTCTTTTCCCAAGAGACCCAGTACTTC	CSARVFSQETQYF
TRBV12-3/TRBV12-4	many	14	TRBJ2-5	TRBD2	TGTGCCAGCAGCCATAGCGGGGGGGCGGAGACCCAGTACTTC	CASSHSGGAETQYF
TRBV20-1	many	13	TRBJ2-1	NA	TGCAGTGCCGCGACTAGAGGCCACAATGAGCAGTTCTTC	CSAATRGHNEQFF
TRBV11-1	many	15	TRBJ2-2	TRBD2	TGTGCCAGCAGCCCCGGGACTAGTAATCCCGGGGAGCTGTTTTTT	CASSPGTSNPGELFF
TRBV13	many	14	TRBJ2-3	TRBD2	TGTGCCAGCAGCTTTCGGACTAGCGGGAGGTTGCAGTATTTT	CASSFRTSGRLQYF
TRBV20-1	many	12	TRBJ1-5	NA	TGCAGTGCTTCGGACATCGATCAGCCCCAGCATTTT	CSASDIDQPQHF
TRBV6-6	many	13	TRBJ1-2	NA	TGTGCCAGCAGTTATGGGCCGGGGTATGGCTACACCTTC	CASSYGPGYGYTF
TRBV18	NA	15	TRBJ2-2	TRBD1	TGTGCCAGCTCACCACTCAGGGGGAGCACCGGGGAGCTGTTTTTT	CASSPLRGSTGELFF
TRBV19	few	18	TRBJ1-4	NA	TGTGCCAGTAGTATCTTATGGCAGCCCGTGTCAACTAATGAAAAACTGTTTTTT	CASSILWQPVSTNEKLFF
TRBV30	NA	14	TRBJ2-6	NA	TGTGCCTGGAGCTTGTCCTCTGGGGCCAACGTCCTGACTTTC	CAWSLSSGANVLTF
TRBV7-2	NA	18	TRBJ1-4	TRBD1	TGTGCCAGCAGCCCAGTGGGGACAGGGACCCAAGGAATTTCAAAACTGTTTTTT	CASSPVGTGTQGISKLFF
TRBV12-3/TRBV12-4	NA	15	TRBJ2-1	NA	NA	CASSSSGGIYNEQFF
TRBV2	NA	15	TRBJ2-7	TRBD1	TGTGCCAGCAGACGATGGGACAGGGGGCAGGACGAGCAGTACTTC	CASRRWDRGQDEQYF
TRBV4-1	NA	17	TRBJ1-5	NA	TGCGCCAGCAGCCAAGTTGAAGGGGGGCTTAGCAATCAGCCCCAGCATTTT	CASSQVEGGLSNQPQHF
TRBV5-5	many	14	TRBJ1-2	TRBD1	TGTGCCAGCAGCAGGGGACAGGCTAACTATGGCTACACCTTC	CASSRGQANYGYTF
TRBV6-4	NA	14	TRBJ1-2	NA	TGTGCCAGCAGTGACACGGGACAAAACTATGGCTACACCTTC	CASSDTGQNYGYTF
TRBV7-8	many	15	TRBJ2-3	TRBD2	TGTGCCAGCAGCTTGCTGGGACTAGCGGCAGATACGCAGTATTTT	CASSLLGLAADTQYF
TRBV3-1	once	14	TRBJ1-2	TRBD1	TGTGCCAGCAGCCAAGCGGACAGGGGGCAAGGCTACACCTTC	CASSQADRGQGYTF
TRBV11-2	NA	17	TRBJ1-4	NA	TGTGCCAGCAGCTGGCGGGGAACCGGGAGAACTAATGAAAAACTGTTTTTT	CASSWRGTGRTNEKLFF
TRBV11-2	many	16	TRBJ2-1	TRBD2	TGTGCCAGCAGCTTCGCGACTAGCGGAGGAGGCAATGAGCAGTTCTTC	CASSFATSGGGNEQFF
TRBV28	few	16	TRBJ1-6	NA	TGTGCCAGCAGTGACCTGTCCCCCCTATACTCTTCACCCCTCCACTTT	CASSDLSPLYSSPLHF